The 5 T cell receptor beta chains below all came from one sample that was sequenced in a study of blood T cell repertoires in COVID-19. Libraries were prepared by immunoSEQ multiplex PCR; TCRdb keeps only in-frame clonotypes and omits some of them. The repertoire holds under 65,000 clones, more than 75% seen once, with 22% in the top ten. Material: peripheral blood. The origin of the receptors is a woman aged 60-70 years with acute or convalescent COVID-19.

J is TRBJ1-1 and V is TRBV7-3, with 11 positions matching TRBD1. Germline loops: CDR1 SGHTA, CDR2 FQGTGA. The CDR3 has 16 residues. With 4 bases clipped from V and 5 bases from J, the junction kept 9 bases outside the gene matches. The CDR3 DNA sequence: TGTGCCAGCAGCTCCCTGGGACAGGGGGAATTGACTGAAGCTTTCTTT. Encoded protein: CASSSLGQGELTEAFF.

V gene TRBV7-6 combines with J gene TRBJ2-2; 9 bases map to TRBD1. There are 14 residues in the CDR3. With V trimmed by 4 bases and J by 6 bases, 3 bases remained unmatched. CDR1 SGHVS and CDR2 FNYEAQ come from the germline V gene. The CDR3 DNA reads TGTGCCAGCAGCTACAGGGGGCTCGCCGGGGAGCTGTTTTTT. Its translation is CASSYRGLAGELFF.

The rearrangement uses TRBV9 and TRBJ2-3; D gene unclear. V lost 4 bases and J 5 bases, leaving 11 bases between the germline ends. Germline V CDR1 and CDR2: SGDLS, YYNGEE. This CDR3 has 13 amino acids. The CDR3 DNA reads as TGTGCCAGCAGCACACAGACGCTAGATACGCAGTATTTT. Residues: CASSTQTLDTQYF.

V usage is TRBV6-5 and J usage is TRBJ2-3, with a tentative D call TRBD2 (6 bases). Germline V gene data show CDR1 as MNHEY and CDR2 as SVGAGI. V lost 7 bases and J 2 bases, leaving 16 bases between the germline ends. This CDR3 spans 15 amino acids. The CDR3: CASTGGRLFTDTQYF. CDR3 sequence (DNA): TGTGCCAGCACCGGTGGGAGGCTTTTCACAGATACGCAGTATTTT.

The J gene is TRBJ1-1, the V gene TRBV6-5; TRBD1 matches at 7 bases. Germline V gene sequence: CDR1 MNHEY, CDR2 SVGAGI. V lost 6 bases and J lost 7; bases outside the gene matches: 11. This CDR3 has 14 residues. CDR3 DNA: TGTGCCAGCAGCGACCTACAGGGGCGGAGTGAAGCTTTCTTT. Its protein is CASSDLQGRSEAFF.